These 20 T cell receptor beta chains came from one sample sequenced in a study of blood T cell repertoires in COVID-19. Clones were sequenced by immunoSEQ multiplex PCR, and TCRdb holds only the in-frame ones, with some missing. The table lists about 150,000 clones, around 87% of them singletons. The specimen sequenced was peripheral blood. The source is a woman in her fifties or sixties with active COVID-19.

The J gene is TRBJ2-4, the V gene TRBV3-1 (or the pseudogene TRBV3-2); 8 bases are shared with TRBD2. The germline CDR1 and CDR2 sequences are LGHDT and YNNKEL (reference sequence). The CDR3 totals 18 residues. The V and J ends lost 0 bases and 1 base, in that order; junction bases with no gene match: 8. CDR3 DNA: TGTGCCAGCAGCCAAGATACCAGCGGGAGTCAGGCCAAAAACATTCAGTACTTC. This sequence encodes CASSQDTSGSQAKNIQYF.

This chain links TRBV27 with TRBJ1-1; D may be TRBD1 (6 bases). This CDR3 is 13 amino acids long. V lost 6 bases to trimming and J lost 1 base, with 9 bases between them. Germline V lookup: CDR1 MNHEY, CDR2 SMNVEV (reference sequence). The CDR3 protein is CASRDSQNTEAFF. CDR3 coding DNA: TGTGCCAGCAGGGACAGTCAGAACACTGAAGCTTTCTTT.

The chain links TRBV18 to TRBJ1-3; D is unclear. This CDR3 region has 14 residues. Trimming cost V 3 bases and J 3 bases, with 9 bases left between them. Germline CDR1 KGHSH, CDR2 LQKENI. CDR3 region: CASSPSPGGNTIYF. The CDR3 nucleotides are TGTGCCAGCTCACCCTCCCCGGGTGGAAACACCATATATTTT.

This clone appeared a few times. The gene calls are TRBV3-1 (or the pseudogene TRBV3-2) and TRBJ1-1; D gene unclear. The CDR3 has 13 amino acids. V lost 4 bases and J 2 bases, leaving 8 bases between the germline ends. Germline V lookup: CDR1 LGHDT, CDR2 YNNKEL (reference sequence). In DNA form, the CDR3 reads TGTGCCAGCAGCCCCGACATCAACACTGAAGCTTTCTTT. Amino acids: CASSPDINTEAFF.

This chain connects TRBV12-3 or TRBV12-4 to TRBJ1-1, with 7 nucleotides matching TRBD1. The CDR3 extends over 12 amino acids. After removal of 3 bases from V and 11 bases from J, the junction contained 6 bases not matched to a gene. The CDR3 DNA reads as TGTGCCAGCAGTTTCCCGACAGGGTCGGCTTTCTTT. Its protein is CASSFPTGSAFF.

The chain recombines TRBV27 with TRBJ2-3; 13 nucleotides align to TRBD2. Germline V gene data show CDR1 as MNHEY and CDR2 as SMNVEV (reference sequence). This CDR3 contains 17 residues. V was clipped by 6 bases and J by 0 bases; unmatched bases: 6. As DNA, the CDR3 is TGTGCCAGCAGGAGACTAGCGGGAGGCGTTAGCACAGATACGCAGTATTTT. Translating gives CASRRLAGGVSTDTQYF.

CDR3 protein: CASTGFNNLGNTIYF. The CDR3 DNA follows: TGTGCCAGTACAGGGTTCAATAATCTCGGAAACACCATATATTTT. This rearrangement joins TRBV19 to TRBJ1-3; possible D gene TRBD1, 5 bases. V was pared by 7 bases and J by 4 bases, with 17 bases between. From germline, CDR1 is LNHDA and CDR2 SQIVND (reference sequence). The CDR3 totals 15 residues.

The J gene is TRBJ1-5, the V gene TRBV19, with 8 bases identical to TRBD1. Trimming cost V 4 bases and J 7 bases; bases outside gene matches: 18. This CDR3 contains 18 residues. CDR1 is LNHDA and CDR2 is SQIVND in the germline V gene (reference sequence). The chain's CDR3 is CASSKPTGGRSFGQPQHF. The CDR3 DNA reads as TGTGCCAGTAGTAAACCCACAGGGGGACGGAGTTTCGGCCAGCCCCAGCATTTT.

The rearrangement links TRBV28 to TRBJ2-1; 7 bases line up with TRBD2. This CDR3 has 18 residues. V lost 4 bases to trimming and J lost 5 bases; unmatched junction nucleotides: 17. Germline V gene data show CDR1 as MDHEN and CDR2 as SYDVKM. Here the CDR3 DNA reads TGTGCCAGCAGTTCCCCCTCGATGTGGCGGGAGAGCGACAATGAGCAGTTCTTC. It translates to CASSSPSMWRESDNEQFF.

J is TRBJ2-1 and V is TRBV18; 7 nucleotides align to TRBD1. CDR1 and CDR2 from the germline V gene are KGHSH and LQKENI. Germline trimming cut 0 bases from V and 1 base from J; bases unmatched to any gene: 3. The CDR3 contains 16 residues. In DNA form, the CDR3 reads TGTGCCAGCTCACCACCGGGGACAGTATCCTACAATGAGCAGTTCTTC. This encodes CASSPPGTVSYNEQFF.

The chain is built from TRBV5-1 and TRBJ2-1, with TRBD2 as a possible D gene (6 bases). The germline V and J ends were trimmed by 4 bases and 0 bases, with 11 bases remaining between them. This CDR3 spans 15 amino acids. Germline V gene lookup returns CDR1 SGHRS and CDR2 YFSETQ. CDR3 in DNA: TGCGCCAGCAGCCAAACTAGCCCCTCCTACAATGAGCAGTTCTTC. Its translation is CASSQTSPSYNEQFF.

V usage is TRBV4-1 and J usage is TRBJ2-1; TRBD2 agrees at 11 bases. CDR3 length equals 16 residues. Unmatched junction bases numbered 5, after V lost 2 bases and J lost 5 bases. Germline V lookup: CDR1 MGHRA, CDR2 YSYEKL. CDR3 sequence (DNA): TGCGCCAGCAGCCAAAACCCGACTAGCGGGAACAATGAGCAGTTCTTC. This codes for CASSQNPTSGNNEQFF.

The CDR3 here is CASSRLAGTGELFF. CDR3 coding DNA: TGTGCCAGCAGCCGACTAGCGGGAACCGGGGAGCTGTTTTTT. This chain uses TRBV7-3 with TRBJ2-2; 11 bases agree with TRBD2. V shed 5 bases, J shed 5 bases, and the junction held 1 base outside the gene matches. This CDR3 is built from 14 residues. CDR1 and CDR2 (germline): SGHTA, FQGTGA.

This chain connects TRBV3-1 (or the pseudogene TRBV3-2) to TRBJ2-5; D possibly corresponds to TRBD2 (7 bases). The length of the CDR3 is 16 residues. Trimming left V 3 bases short and J 5 bases short, with 19 bases between. Germline assignment: CDR1 LGHDT and CDR2 YNNKEL (reference sequence). This CDR3 reads CASSQSRGGRWETQYF. DNA of the CDR3: TGTGCCAGCAGCCAGTCGCGCGGGGGCCGGTGGGAGACCCAGTACTTC.

This chain connects TRBV21-1 to TRBJ1-1; TRBD1, the table's D call, lacks a check against the DNA. TRBV21-1 is deemed a pseudogene. This CDR3 has 12 amino acids. The chain's CDR3 is CAGGQGGTEAFF. CDR3 coding DNA: TGTGCCGGGGGACAGGGAGGTACTGAAGCTTTCTTT.

The V and J genes are TRBV6-2 or TRBV6-3 and TRBJ2-7, with D perhaps TRBD1 (6 bases). Trimming removed 7 bases at V and 7 bases at J, with 17 bases between. CDR1 is MNHEY, CDR2 SVGEGT, per germline. The CDR3 is 13 amino acids. DNA of the CDR3: TGTGCCAGCACCCCCTTGGGGGCGAAGGAGCAGTACTTC. Protein sequence: CASTPLGAKEQYF.

The rearrangement links TRBV28 to TRBJ2-1, with D possibly being TRBD1 (5 bases). The CDR3 runs 15 residues. Germline CDR1 reads MDHEN; CDR2 reads SYDVKM. The V and J ends lost 3 bases and 0 bases respectively, with 9 bases between them. The CDR3 nucleotides read TGTGCCAGCAGTTTGGACACCAACTCCTACAATGAGCAGTTCTTC. Translated: CASSLDTNSYNEQFF. The full variable domain, in which reference TRBV28 and TRBJ2-1 provide the parts outside the CDR3, is DVKVTQSSRYLVKRTGEKVFLECVQDMDHENMFWYRQDPGLGLRLIYFSYDVKMKEKGDIPEGYSVSREKKERFSLILESASTNQTSMYLCASSLDTNSYNEQFFGPGTRLTVL.

The rearrangement joins TRBV4-3 to TRBJ2-2; TRBD2 matches at 9 bases. V lost 2 bases and J lost 4; bases outside the gene matches: 11. Germline V CDR1 and CDR2: LGHNA, YSLEER. This CDR3 is 18 amino acids long. CDR3 coding DNA: TGCGCCAGCAGCCAACTCCCGATAGCGGGAGTAGTCACCGGGGAGCTGTTTTTT. Translated: CASSQLPIAGVVTGELFF.

V gene TRBV5-1 combines with J gene TRBJ2-7; 14 bases map to TRBD2. CDR1 SGHRS and CDR2 YFSETQ come from the germline V gene. J lost 3 bases, V lost 0 bases, and 11 bases had no gene match. This CDR3 has 19 residues. This chain's CDR3 is CASSLGGPGTSGRFYEQYF. The CDR3 coding sequence is TGCGCCAGCAGCTTGGGGGGACCCGGGACTAGCGGGAGATTCTACGAGCAGTACTTC.

This clone appeared once. The chain has TRBV27 and TRBJ2-7; 8 positions agree with TRBD2. CDR1 and CDR2 (germline): MNHEY, SMNVEV (reference sequence). J was trimmed by 3 bases and V by 6 bases; bases with no gene match: 13. The CDR3 has 16 amino acids. The CDR3 DNA reads as TGTGCCAGCAGCCTGAAAGGGACTAGTGGGTTCTACGAGCAGTACTTC. This encodes CASSLKGTSGFYEQYF.